The 11 T cell receptor beta chains presented below share a single source sample, sequenced in a study of cytomegalovirus exposure and HLA in healthy donors. The PCR used 60 Vbeta and 13 Jbeta primers. This table comes from immunoSEQ multiplex PCR, and its TCRdb copy is limited to in-frame clones, with some not included. This sample has approximately 97,000 clones, with roughly three quarters found just once. The sequenced sample consisted of PBMCs. The receptor source for this set is a male donor in good health and CMV-seropositive.

There are a few counts of this clone. The CDR3: CAWSGPAGGHGYTF. The CDR3, as DNA: TGTGCCTGGAGTGGCCCAGCAGGGGGGCATGGCTACACCTTC. The chain employs TRBV30 and TRBJ1-2, with TRBD1 matching over 7 bases. With 1 base clipped from V and 6 bases from J, the junction kept 8 bases outside the gene matches. The CDR3 is made up of 14 amino acids. CDR1 is GTSNPN and CDR2 is SVGIG in the germline V gene (reference sequence).

The chain combines TRBV7-6 with TRBJ2-1, with a weak D call TRBD1 (6 bases). The CDR3 sequence is 17 residues long. Germline lookup yields CDR1 SGHVS and CDR2 FNYEAQ. With 1 base removed from V and 2 bases from J, the gap between germline ends came to 15 bases. The CDR3 DNA sequence: TGTGCCAGCAGCTTAGTAGGAGGCAGGGGAACCTACAATGAGCAGTTCTTC. It codes for CASSLVGGRGTYNEQFF.

This rearrangement joins TRBV6-5 to TRBJ2-3; D unresolved. V was clipped by 3 bases and J by 5 bases, with 9 bases between them. Germline loops: CDR1 MNHEY, CDR2 SVGAGI. The CDR3 is 13 residues long. The CDR3 nucleotides are TGTGCCAGCAGTTATTCGGTTCGAGATACGCAGTATTTT. This gives the protein CASSYSVRDTQYF.

The chain uses TRBV19 and TRBJ1-6, with 7 bases fitting TRBD1. V lost 3 bases to trimming and J lost 8 bases; unmatched junction nucleotides: 7. Germline assignment: CDR1 LNHDA and CDR2 SQIVND (reference sequence). The CDR3 has 15 residues. CDR3 in amino acids: CASSMGRGMDSPLHF. CDR3 bases: TGTGCCAGTAGTATGGGCAGGGGGATGGATTCACCCCTCCACTTT.

The rearrangement links TRBV10-3 to TRBJ2-2, with TRBD1 matching 8 bases. In germline, CDR1 is ENHRY, CDR2 SYGVKD. J lost 5 bases, V lost 7 bases, and 9 bases had no gene match. This CDR3 has 15 amino acids. CDR3 loop: CAITPGQGWTGELFF. In DNA form, the CDR3 reads TGTGCCATCACCCCCGGACAGGGTTGGACCGGGGAGCTGTTTTTT.

The J gene is TRBJ2-2, the V gene TRBV6-8, with TRBD1 identical over 9 bases. The CDR3 runs to 19 residues. The V gene end was trimmed by 2 bases and the J gene end by 4 bases; junction bases not matched to a gene: 14. The germline V gene has CDR1 MNHGY and CDR2 SAAAGT. The CDR3 loop reads CASSYPSGLQGALTGELFF. DNA for the CDR3: TGTGCCAGCAGTTACCCGTCTGGGTTACAGGGGGCCCTCACCGGGGAGCTGTTTTTT.

The rearrangement uses TRBV28 and TRBJ2-4; D is perhaps TRBD1 (6 bases). Looked up from germline, CDR1 is MDHEN and CDR2 is SYDVKM. This CDR3 is 15 amino acids long. V lost 3 bases and J 5 bases, leaving 14 bases between the germline ends. The CDR3 coding sequence is TGTGCCAGCAGTTTTCCCACGGACAGTCAAAACATTCAGTACTTC. It translates to CASSFPTDSQNIQYF.

This clone showed up just once. The chain uses TRBV4-1 and TRBJ2-3, with 8 bases fitting TRBD2. With 1 base clipped from V and 4 bases from J, the junction kept 4 bases outside the gene matches. The CDR3 spans 15 residues. Germline V CDR1 and CDR2: MGHRA, YSYEKL. The CDR3 nucleotides read TGCGCCAGCAGCCAAGGCAGCGGGAGTTCAGATACGCAGTATTTT. Translating gives CASSQGSGSSDTQYF.

The rearrangement uses TRBV20-1 and TRBJ2-5, with a tentative D call TRBD2 (5 bases). The J call may be wrong; the DNA end is better matched by TRBJ2-7. Germline-derived CDR1 and CDR2 are DFQATT and SNEGSKA (reference sequence). The CDR3 has 11 amino acids. As DNA, the CDR3 is TGCAGTGCTCGTTGGAGGTACGAGCAGTACTTC. It yields the protein CSARWRYEQYF.

The V and J genes are TRBV10-3 and TRBJ2-7, with 16 bases lining up with TRBD2. Germline CDR1 reads ENHRY; CDR2 reads SYGVKD. After removal of 6 bases from V and 5 bases from J, the junction contained 10 bases not matched to a gene. This CDR3 has 17 residues. The CDR3 DNA reads TGTGCCATCAGGACGGTTGGGACTAGCGGGAGGGGGCACGAGCAGTACTTC. Translation gives CAIRTVGTSGRGHEQYF.

V is TRBV4-1 and J is TRBJ2-5; no clear D. The CDR3 covers 13 residues. Germline V CDR1 and CDR2: MGHRA, YSYEKL. Trimming took 1 base from V and 4 from J, leaving 7 bases between them. Here the CDR3 DNA reads TGCGCCAGCAGCCAAGCTAGACTAGAGACCCAGTACTTC. The encoded protein is CASSQARLETQYF.